A selection of T cell receptor beta chains follows, all from one sample in a study of cytomegalovirus exposure and HLA in healthy donors. The table came from immunoSEQ multiplex PCR; TCRdb's copy has only in-frame clones and leaves some out. The data hold about 160,000 clones, with less than 90% observed a single time. The sequencing input was PBMCs. Receptors were obtained from a young woman in good health and CMV-seronegative. Each CDR3 is given with its conserved first and last residue. A D gene is named only where the DNA matches it firmly. The size of a clone is reported for some rows only, either as once, few or many, or as a class for expanded clones.

V	D	size	J	CDR3	DNA
TRBV19	.	.	TRBJ2-4	CASSPRGRNSKNIQYF	TGTGCCAGTAGTCCCCGGGGGAGGAATAGCAAAAACATTCAGTACTTC
TRBV4-1	TRBD2	.	TRBJ2-7	CASSQYTSGERDEQYF	TGCGCCAGCAGCCAGTATACTAGCGGAGAAAGGGACGAGCAGTACTTC
TRBV6-6	TRBD1	.	TRBJ2-5	CASSYRGQGSTQYF	TGTGCCAGCAGTTACCGCGGACAGGGATCGACCCAGTACTTC
TRBV13	TRBD1	.	TRBJ2-6	CASSSRTGIETSGANVLTF	TGTGCCAGCAGCTCAAGGACAGGGATTGAGACATCTGGGGCCAACGTCCTGACTTTC
TRBV27	.	once	TRBJ1-2	CASSLEGKGANYGYTF	TGTGCCAGCAGTTTGGAGGGGAAAGGAGCTAACTATGGCTACACCTTC
TRBV7-3	.	.	TRBJ1-1	CASSEQLNTEAFF	TGTGCCAGCAGCGAACAGTTGAACACTGAAGCTTTCTTT
TRBV5-4	.	.	TRBJ2-5	CASSLANQETQYF	TGTGCCAGCAGCTTGGCCAATCAAGAGACCCAGTACTTC
TRBV27	.	.	TRBJ1-2	CASRYGGPTTGSYNYGYTF	TGTGCCAGCAGATACGGGGGTCCCACGACTGGGAGCTATAACTATGGCTACACCTTC
TRBV29-1	.	.	TRBJ1-1	CSVERGGGEAFF	TGCAGCGTTGAAAGGGGCGGGGGTGAAGCTTTCTTT
TRBV7-2	.	few	TRBJ2-7	CASSSSDYEQYF	TGTGCCAGCAGCTCCTCAGACTACGAGCAGTACTTC
TRBV10-2	.	.	TRBJ1-5	CASEGTGNQPQHF	TGCGCCAGCGAGGGTACAGGCAATCAGCCCCAGCATTTT
TRBV5-1	TRBD1	.	TRBJ1-2	CASSLAGGQGFGYTF	TGCGCCAGCAGCTTGGCGGGGGGACAGGGCTTTGGCTACACCTTC
TRBV5-6	TRBD1	.	TRBJ2-7	CASSLAGQTYEQYF	TGTGCCAGCAGCTTGGCGGGACAGACCTACGAGCAGTACTTC
TRBV5-1	.	.	TRBJ2-3	CASSLGVRDTQYF	TGCGCCAGCAGCTTGGGTGTACGGGATACGCAGTATTTT
TRBV11-3	TRBD2	.	TRBJ2-1	CASSPGLAREQFF	TGTGCCAGCTCGCCGGGACTAGCGAGGGAGCAGTTCTTC
TRBV28	.	once	TRBJ2-7	CASSSITGSYEQYF	TGTGCCAGCAGTTCGATCACGGGCTCCTACGAGCAGTACTTC
TRBV10-2	.	.	TRBJ1-1	CASSESDLRGRRAEAFF	TGCGCCAGCAGTGAGTCAGATCTTAGGGGGAGAAGGGCTGAAGCTTTCTTT
TRBV7-9	.	few	TRBJ1-2	CASRPGSF	TGTGCCAGCCGACCGGGAAGCTTC
TRBV7-6	TRBD1	.	TRBJ2-7	CASTPGQGRYEQYF	TGTGCCAGCACCCCGGGACAGGGGCGATACGAGCAGTACTTC
TRBV5-5	TRBD1	.	TRBJ1-1	CASVGDRRTEAFF	TGTGCCAGCGTCGGGGACAGAAGAACTGAAGCTTTCTTT
TRBV5-6	.	.	TRBJ2-5	CASSSLGQGKETQYF	TGTGCCAGCAGCTCCCTAGGCCAGGGGAAAGAGACCCAGTACTTC
TRBV13	.	.	TRBJ2-1	CASTDYAGKRNEQFF	TGTGCCAGCACCGATTACGCGGGAAAGCGCAATGAGCAGTTCTTC
TRBV5-6	TRBD1	once	TRBJ1-1	CASSIGQGGTEAFF	TGTGCCAGCAGCATAGGACAGGGGGGGACTGAAGCTTTCTTT
TRBV6-1	.	.	TRBJ2-7	CASSEGTVWVYEQYF	TGTGCCAGCAGTGAAGGGACAGTCTGGGTGTACGAGCAGTACTTC
TRBV6-5	TRBD1	.	TRBJ1-5	CASSLQGLGNQPQHF	TGTGCCAGCAGCTTACAGGGGCTGGGCAATCAGCCCCAGCATTTT
TRBV4-3	TRBD1	.	TRBJ1-4	CASSPHHGTEGKLFF	TGCGCCAGCAGCCCCCATCACGGGACAGAAGGAAAACTGTTTTTT